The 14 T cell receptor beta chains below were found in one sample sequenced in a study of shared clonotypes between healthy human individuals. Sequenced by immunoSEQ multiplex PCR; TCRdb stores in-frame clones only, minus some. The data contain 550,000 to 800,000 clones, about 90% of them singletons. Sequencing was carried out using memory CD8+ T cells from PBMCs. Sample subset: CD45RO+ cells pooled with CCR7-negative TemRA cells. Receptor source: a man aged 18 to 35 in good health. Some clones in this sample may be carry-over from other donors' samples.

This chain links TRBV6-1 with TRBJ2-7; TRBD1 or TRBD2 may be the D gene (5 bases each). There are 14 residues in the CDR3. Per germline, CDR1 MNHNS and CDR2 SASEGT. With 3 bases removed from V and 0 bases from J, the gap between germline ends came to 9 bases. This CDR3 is CASSDTGASYEQYF. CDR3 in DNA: TGTGCCAGCAGTGACACCGGGGCCTCCTACGAGCAGTACTTC.

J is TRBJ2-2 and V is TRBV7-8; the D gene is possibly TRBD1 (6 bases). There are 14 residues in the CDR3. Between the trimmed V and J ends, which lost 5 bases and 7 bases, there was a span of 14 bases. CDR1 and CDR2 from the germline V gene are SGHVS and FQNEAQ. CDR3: CASSGKGVYGELFF. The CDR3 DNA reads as TGTGCCAGCAGCGGGAAGGGGGTGTACGGGGAGCTGTTTTTT. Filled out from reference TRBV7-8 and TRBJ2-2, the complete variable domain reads GAGVSQSPRYKVAKRGQDVALRCDPISGHVSLFWYQQALGQGPEFLTYFQNEAQLDKSGLPSDRFFAERPEGSVSTLKIQRTQQEDSAVYLCASSGKGVYGELFFGEGSRLTVL.

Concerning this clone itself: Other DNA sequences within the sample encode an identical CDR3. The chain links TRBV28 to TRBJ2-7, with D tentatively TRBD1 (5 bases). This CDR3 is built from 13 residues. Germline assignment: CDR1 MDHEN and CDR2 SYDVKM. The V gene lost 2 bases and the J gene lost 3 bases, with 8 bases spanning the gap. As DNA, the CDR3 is TGTGCCAGCAGTTTACGCGACAGCTACGAGCAGTACTTC. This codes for CASSLRDSYEQYF.

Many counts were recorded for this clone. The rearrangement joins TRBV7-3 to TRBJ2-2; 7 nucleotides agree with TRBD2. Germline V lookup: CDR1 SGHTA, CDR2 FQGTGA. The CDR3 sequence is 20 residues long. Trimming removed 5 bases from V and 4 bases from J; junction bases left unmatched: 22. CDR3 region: CASSPPTYREFGRGTGELFF. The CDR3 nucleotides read TGTGCCAGCAGCCCCCCGACTTACCGGGAGTTTGGGAGGGGCACCGGGGAGCTGTTTTTT.

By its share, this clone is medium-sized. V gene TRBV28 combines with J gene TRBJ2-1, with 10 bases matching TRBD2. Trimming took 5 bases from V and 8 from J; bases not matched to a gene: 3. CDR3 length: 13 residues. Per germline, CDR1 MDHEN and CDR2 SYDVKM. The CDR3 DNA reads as TGTGCCAGCAGTCACGGACTAGCGGATGAGCAGTTCTTC. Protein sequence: CASSHGLADEQFF. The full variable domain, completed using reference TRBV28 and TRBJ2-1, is DVKVTQSSRYLVKRTGEKVFLECVQDMDHENMFWYRQDPGLGLRLIYFSYDVKMKEKGDIPEGYSVSREKKERFSLILESASTNQTSMYLCASSHGLADEQFFGPGTRLTVL.

CDR3 sequence (DNA): TGTGCCAGCAGGAGCGGGACAGATACGCAGTATTTT. Amino acids: CASRSGTDTQYF. The chain joins TRBV4-2 to TRBJ2-3; a possible D gene is TRBD2 (6 bases). CDR1 and CDR2 (germline): LGHNA, YNFKEQ. Trimming took off 6 bases at V and 3 bases at J, with 7 bases between the two ends. The CDR3 loop spans 12 amino acids.

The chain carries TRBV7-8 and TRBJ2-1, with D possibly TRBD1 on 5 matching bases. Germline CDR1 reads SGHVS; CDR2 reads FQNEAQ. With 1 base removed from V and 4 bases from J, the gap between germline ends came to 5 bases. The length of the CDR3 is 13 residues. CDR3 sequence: CASSLGQYNEQFF. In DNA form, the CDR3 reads TGTGCCAGCAGCTTAGGACAGTACAATGAGCAGTTCTTC.

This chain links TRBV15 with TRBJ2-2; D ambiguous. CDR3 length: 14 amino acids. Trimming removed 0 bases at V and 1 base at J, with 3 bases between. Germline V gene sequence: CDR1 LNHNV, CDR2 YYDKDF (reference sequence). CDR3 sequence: CATSRDLNTGELFF. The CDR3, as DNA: TGTGCCACCAGCAGAGATCTGAACACCGGGGAGCTGTTTTTT.

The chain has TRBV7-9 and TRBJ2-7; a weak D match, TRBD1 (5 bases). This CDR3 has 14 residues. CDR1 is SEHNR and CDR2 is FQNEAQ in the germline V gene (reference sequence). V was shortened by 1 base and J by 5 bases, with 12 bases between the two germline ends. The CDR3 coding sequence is TGTGCCAGCAGCTTAGTTTTAGGGGCCCACGAGCAGTACTTC. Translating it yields CASSLVLGAHEQYF.

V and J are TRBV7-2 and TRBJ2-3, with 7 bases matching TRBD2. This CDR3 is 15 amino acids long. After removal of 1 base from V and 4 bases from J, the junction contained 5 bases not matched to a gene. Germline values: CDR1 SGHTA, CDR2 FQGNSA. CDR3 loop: CASSLGTSAPDTQYF. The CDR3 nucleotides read TGTGCCAGCAGCTTAGGGACTAGTGCCCCAGATACGCAGTATTTT.

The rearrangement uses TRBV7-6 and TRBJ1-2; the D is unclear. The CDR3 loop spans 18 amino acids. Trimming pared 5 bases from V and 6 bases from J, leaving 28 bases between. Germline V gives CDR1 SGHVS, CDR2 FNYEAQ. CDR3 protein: CASSLRSDPPSRNNGYTF. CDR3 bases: TGTGCCAGCAGCCTACGATCGGACCCCCCGTCCCGAAATAATGGCTACACCTTC.

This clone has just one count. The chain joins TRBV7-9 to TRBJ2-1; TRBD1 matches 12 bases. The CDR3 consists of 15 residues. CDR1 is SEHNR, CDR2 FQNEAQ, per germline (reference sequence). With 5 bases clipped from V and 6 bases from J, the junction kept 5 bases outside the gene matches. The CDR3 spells CASSLGTGGSNEQFF. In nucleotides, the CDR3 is TGTGCCAGCAGCCTAGGGACAGGGGGCTCCAATGAGCAGTTCTTC.

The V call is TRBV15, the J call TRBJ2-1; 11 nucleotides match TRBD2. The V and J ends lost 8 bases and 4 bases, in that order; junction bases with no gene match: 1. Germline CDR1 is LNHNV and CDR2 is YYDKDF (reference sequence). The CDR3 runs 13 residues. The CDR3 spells CATGTSGYNEQFF. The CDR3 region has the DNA TGTGCCACCGGGACTAGCGGATACAATGAGCAGTTCTTC.

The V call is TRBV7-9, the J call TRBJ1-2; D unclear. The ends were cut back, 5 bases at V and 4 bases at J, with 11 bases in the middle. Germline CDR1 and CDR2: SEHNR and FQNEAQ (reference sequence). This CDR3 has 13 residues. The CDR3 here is CASSQQDTYGYTF. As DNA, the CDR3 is TGTGCCAGCAGCCAACAAGATACCTATGGCTACACCTTC.